This T cell receptor beta chain is drawn from a study of shared T cell receptors in the human thymus. CDR1 and CDR2 from the germline V gene are SGHNT and YYREEE (reference sequence). There are 19 residues in the CDR3. V shed 2 bases and J 4 bases; nucleotides not matched to a gene: 15. This table comes from immunoSEQ multiplex PCR, and its TCRdb copy is limited to in-frame clones, with some not included. This table holds hundreds of thousands of clones, approximately 87% found once. These data also formed part of another study, on human thymus T cells. This second study notes: Resected material from corrective heart surgery provided the thymus tissue analysed. Biased V and J segment usage appeared in thymus and peripheral blood. Highly overlapping thymic repertoires in unrelated individuals were reported by related research.

This chain joins TRBV5-4 and TRBJ2-2, with 9 nucleotides matching TRBD2. The clonotype comes from a boy under two years old with a congenital heart defect. Sequenced: thymocytes. CDR3 region: CASSFRGVLREGGTGELFF. The CDR3, as DNA: TGTGCCAGCAGCTTCAGGGGAGTTTTGCGGGAGGGCGGCACCGGGGAGCTGTTTTTT.